Following are 14 T cell receptor beta chains from one sample sequenced in a study of beta chain features in type 1 diabetes. General study findings and limits: Among all four CD4+ subsets, Type 1 diabetes patients had TCRB CDR3s that were moderately but significantly shorter.

No antigen is known for these receptors. Of the isolated RNA, all was reverse transcribed, and so the sequenced material was expressed TCRB transcripts. Clones were sequenced by immunoSEQ multiplex PCR, and TCRdb holds only the in-frame ones, with some missing. The sample comprises about 160,000 clones, approximately 8% of which are singletons, and about 0.9% rests with the top ten. Sequencing was carried out using central memory CD4+ T cells from blood. The receptors come from a woman aged 40 to 55 with type 1 diabetes.

This clone was seen a handful of times. Other DNA sequences in the sample encode the same CDR3. The chain carries TRBV28 and TRBJ2-1; no clear D gene. CDR1 and CDR2 (germline): MDHEN, SYDVKM. There are 11 residues in the CDR3. V was trimmed by 5 bases and J by 6 bases, leaving 5 bases between them. CDR3 region: CASSPRNEQFF. CDR3 DNA: TGTGCCAGCAGTCCCCGCAATGAGCAGTTCTTC.

The table lists this clone with many counts. The chain is built from TRBV29-1 and TRBJ1-2, with D perhaps matching TRBD1 (6 bases). The CDR3 length is 15 residues. The V gene's germline CDR1 is SQVTM and CDR2 ANQGSEA. V was pared by 3 bases and J by 3 bases, with 17 bases between. Here the CDR3 DNA reads TGCAGCGTTGAGAAAGGGGGAGCGAAGGACTATGGCTACACCTTC. Protein: CSVEKGGAKDYGYTF.

The V and J genes are TRBV28 and TRBJ2-5; 8 bases are shared with TRBD2. The ends lost 6 bases at V and 2 bases at J; junction bases unmatched: 5. The CDR3 spans 14 residues. The germline gives CDR1 MDHEN, CDR2 SYDVKM. CDR3 amino acids: CASSLTSDQETQYF. DNA for the CDR3: TGTGCCAGCAGCCTGACTAGCGATCAAGAGACCCAGTACTTC.

This clone showed up just a few times. The chain has TRBV30 and TRBJ1-4, with D possibly being TRBD1 (6 bases). The germline V and J ends were trimmed by 8 bases and 5 bases, with 12 bases remaining between them. This CDR3 has 12 residues. Germline CDR1 is GTSNPN and CDR2 is SVGIG (reference sequence). CDR3 nucleotides: TGTGCCGGGTGGACAGTAAATGAAAAACTGTTTTTT. Its protein product is CAGWTVNEKLFF.

This clone was detected only a few times. The chain joins TRBV5-4 to TRBJ2-7, with TRBD2 identical over 8 bases. The CDR3 is 15 amino acids. Trimming removed 1 base from V and 2 bases from J; junction bases left unmatched: 5. Per the germline V gene, CDR1 is SGHNT and CDR2 is YYREEE (reference sequence). CDR3 amino acids: CASSLSAGAAYEQYF. CDR3 nucleotides: TGTGCCAGCAGCTTGTCAGCGGGGGCGGCCTACGAGCAGTACTTC.

V gene TRBV7-2 combines with J gene TRBJ2-7, with 7 bases lining up with TRBD1. CDR3 length: 16 residues. Germline V lookup: CDR1 SGHTA, CDR2 FQGNSA. The V segment lost 1 base and the J segment 0 bases; nucleotides outside the gene matches: 6. CDR3 sequence reads: CASSLVPDRSSYEQYF. The DNA for the CDR3 is TGTGCCAGCAGCTTAGTCCCGGACAGGAGCTCCTACGAGCAGTACTTC.

V usage is TRBV29-1 and J usage is TRBJ1-4; D is perhaps TRBD1 (6 bases). Germline V gene sequence: CDR1 SQVTM, CDR2 ANQGSEA. V lost 7 bases and J lost 8, with 17 bases in between. This CDR3 spans 13 amino acids. CDR3 amino acids: CSAAGTQGEKLFF. The DNA for the CDR3 is TGCAGCGCCGCCGGGACACAGGGAGAAAAACTGTTTTTT.

The chain combines TRBV4-2 with TRBJ2-1, with 11 nucleotides matching TRBD2. The CDR3 has 16 amino acids. V shed 3 bases and J 3 bases; nucleotides not matched to a gene: 4. CDR1 and CDR2 (germline): LGHNA, YNFKEQ. CDR3 in DNA: TGTGCCAGCAGCCAGTCCACTAGCGGGAGCTACAATGAGCAGTTCTTC. Its translation: CASSQSTSGSYNEQFF.

The rearrangement joins TRBV29-1 to TRBJ1-1; D perhaps matches TRBD1 (5 bases). V lost 8 bases to trimming and J lost 3 bases, with 16 bases between them. Germline CDR1 SQVTM, CDR2 ANQGSEA. The CDR3 has 13 residues. This chain's CDR3 is CSLQRGADTEAFF. The CDR3 DNA reads as TGCAGCCTCCAACGCGGGGCGGACACTGAAGCTTTCTTT.

This clone was picked up a small number of times. The V gene is TRBV7-9, the J gene TRBJ2-7, with TRBD2 matching over 10 bases. The V gene end was trimmed by 1 base and the J gene end by 0 bases; junction bases not matched to a gene: 0. This CDR3 region has 15 residues. Germline V lookup: CDR1 SEHNR, CDR2 FQNEAQ (reference sequence). Written as DNA, the CDR3 is TGTGCCAGCAGCTTAGTAGCGGGAGGCTCCTACGAGCAGTACTTC. The encoded protein is CASSLVAGGSYEQYF. The complete variable domain, with remaining parts taken from reference TRBV7-9 and TRBJ2-7, reads DTGVSQNPRHKITKRGQNVTFRCDPISEHNRLYWYRQTLGQGPEFLTYFQNEAQLEKSRLLSDRFSAERPKGSFSTLEIQRTEQGDSAMYLCASSLVAGGSYEQYFGPGTRLTVT.

There are a few counts of this clone. The chain uses TRBV9 and TRBJ2-3; D may be TRBD1 (7 bases). CDR1 SGDLS and CDR2 YYNGEE come from the germline V gene. Trimming cost V 0 bases and J 4 bases, with 12 bases left between them. The length of the CDR3 is 15 residues. CDR3 nucleotides: TGTGCCAGCAGCGTAGAGGAGGGGGCCCCAGATACGCAGTATTTT. This translates into CASSVEEGAPDTQYF.

This clone was observed a few times. The chain is built from TRBV18 and TRBJ2-1, with D tentatively TRBD2 (6 bases). Trimming removed 4 bases at V and 5 bases at J, with 18 bases between. The germline V gene has CDR1 KGHSH and CDR2 LQKENI. There are 16 residues in the CDR3. The CDR3 nucleotides are TGTGCCAGCTCACGAGCGTCTAGCGCTCACAACAATGAGCAGTTCTTC. It codes for CASSRASSAHNNEQFF. The full variable domain, rest sourced from reference TRBV18 and TRBJ2-1, is NAGVMQNPRHLVRRRGQEARLRCSPMKGHSHVYWYRQLPEEGLKFMVYLQKENIIDESGMPKERFSAEFPKEGPSILRIQQVVRGDSAAYFCASSRASSAHNNEQFFGPGTRLTVL.

The chain is built from TRBV28 and TRBJ1-2; D might be TRBD1 (6 bases). Trimming took 6 bases from V and 8 from J, leaving 16 bases between them. Germline V gene sequence: CDR1 MDHEN, CDR2 SYDVKM. The CDR3 consists of 13 residues. The CDR3 DNA reads TGTGCCAGCAGATACAGGGACCTAAAGGGCTACACCTTC. This codes for CASRYRDLKGYTF.

This clone has at least ten counts. The sample holds other DNA sequences that translate to the same CDR3. The chain combines TRBV20-1 with TRBJ2-7; D may be TRBD1 (6 bases). The germline gives CDR1 DFQATT, CDR2 SNEGSKA (reference sequence). This CDR3 spans 11 amino acids. Trimming took 6 bases from V and 7 from J, leaving 13 bases between them. For the CDR3, the DNA is TGCAGTGCAACAGGGTTGGGGGAGCAGTACTTC. Protein: CSATGLGEQYF.